Relative to its sample, the clone carrying this TCR beta chain is medium-sized. TRBV12-4/TRBJ1-2 clonotypes were amplified with adaptor-ligated barcode primers. TCRdb called the multiplex PCR reads again in MiXCR, with one record for every CDR3 protein. The profile shows some 800 distinct CDR3 sequences, 15% to 20% of them singletons. Tregs were sorted as CD4+CD25+CD127-/low cells. The germline V and J ends were trimmed by 0 bases and 6 bases, with 8 bases remaining between them. The CDR3 has 13 amino acids. V and J are TRBV12-3 or TRBV12-4 and TRBJ1-2; D gene unclear. This receptor was obtained from a female donor with breast cancer. Sequenced material: Tregs sorted from blood. The CDR3 DNA sequence: TGTGCCAGCAGTTTAGCGCGGCAGAATGGCTACACCTTC. This codes for CASSLARQNGYTF.